This TCR beta chain originates from a study of shared clonotypes between healthy human individuals. Study-wide background: Used for every donor were three CD4 naive, three CD4 memory, two CD8 naive and one CD8 memory plate.

Study results and limitations: Sharing of clonotypes among donors was expected to vary with sequencing depth. Lower generation probabilities were found for non-shared clonotypes than for those shared by all four donors.

Comment on this clone: Its specificity is unknown.

Terminally differentiated effector memory CD45RA+ cells were excluded from the naive CD8 cells, which were CD45RO-negative and positively selected for CCR7. Some clones are missing from TCRdb's copy, which holds only in-frame ones; the method was immunoSEQ multiplex PCR. This table holds around 2,100,000 clones, roughly 94% found once. This CDR3 contains 13 residues. V lost 2 bases, J lost 7 bases, and 11 bases lay in between. Germline lookup yields CDR1 WSHSY and CDR2 SAAADI. The rearrangement joins TRBV10-2 to TRBJ1-2, with D possibly being TRBD1 (5 bases). The source of this sequence is a man between 18 and 35 years old in good health. Sequenced sample: naive CD8+ T cells sorted from blood. The CDR3 reads CASSEDSPIGYTF. The CDR3 nucleotides read TGCGCCAGCAGTGAGGACAGCCCTATTGGCTACACCTTC.